The clone carrying this T cell receptor beta chain was counted a single time. This sample was included in a study of blood T cell repertoires in COVID-19. Study-wide background: Acute and convalescent COVID-19 samples came from the United States, Italy and Spain.

The V gene lost 1 base and the J gene lost 4 bases, with 16 bases spanning the gap. The CDR3 spans 16 residues. Germline lookup yields CDR1 SGHNT and CDR2 YYREEE (reference sequence). Clones were read by immunoSEQ multiplex PCR, and TCRdb kept only the in-frame ones, dropping some. This sample yields 99,000 or so clones, of which about nine tenths are seen a single time; roughly 15% belongs to the top ten. The genes are TRBV5-4 and TRBJ2-3; D is possibly TRBD1 (5 bases). Material for sequencing was peripheral blood. The source is a man aged 50 to 60 with acute or convalescent COVID-19. The CDR3 is CASSLLRRGSSDTQYF. CDR3 coding DNA: TGTGCCAGCAGCTTGCTGAGAAGGGGCAGCTCAGATACGCAGTATTTT. Supplemented by reference TRBV5-4 and TRBJ2-3, the full variable domain reads ETGVTQSPTHLIKTRGQQVTLRCSSQSGHNTVSWYQQALGQGPQFIFQYYREEENGRGNFPPRFSGLQFPNYSSELNVNALELDDSALYLCASSLLRRGSSDTQYFGPGTRLTVL.